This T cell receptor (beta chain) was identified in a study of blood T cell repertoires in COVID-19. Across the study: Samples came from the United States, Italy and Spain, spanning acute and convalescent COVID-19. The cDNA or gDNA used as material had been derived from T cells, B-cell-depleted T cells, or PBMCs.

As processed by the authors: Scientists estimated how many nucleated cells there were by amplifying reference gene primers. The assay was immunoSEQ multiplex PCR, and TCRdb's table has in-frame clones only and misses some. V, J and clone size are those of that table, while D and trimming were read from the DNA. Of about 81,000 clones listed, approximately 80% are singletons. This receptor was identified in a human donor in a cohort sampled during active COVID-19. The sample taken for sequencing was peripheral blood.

Here the CDR3 DNA reads TGTGCCAGCAGGTCTCAACCTGACAGGGGGACTTCACCCCTCCACTTT. Its protein is CASRSQPDRGTSPLHF. The chain combines TRBV27 with TRBJ1-6; 9 bases map to TRBD1. This CDR3 is 16 amino acids long. Per germline, CDR1 MNHEY and CDR2 SMNVEV (reference sequence). Unmatched junction bases numbered 12, after V lost 6 bases and J lost 9 bases.